Reported below is one TCR beta chain. Antigen: not known. This sample stems from a study of regulatory T cells in long-lasting Graves disease. CDR3 length: 16 amino acids. Germline loops: CDR1 SEHNR, CDR2 FQNEAQ (reference sequence). Between the trimmed V and J ends, which lost 5 bases and 8 bases, there was a span of 21 bases. Combining iRepertoire HTBI primers with Arm-PCR of CDR3 regions, the authors built TCR beta libraries. From the multiplex PCR reads, TCRdb called clonotypes with MiXCR, one entry per CDR3 protein. The sample holds about 420,000 distinct CDR3 sequences, less than 20% seen once. As to time point: newly diagnosed GD, antithyroid drugs for less than 3 months. Extracted RNA from PBMCs served as the source of the TCR library. Study-level points and caveats: Limited samples may have lowered accuracy.

The sample was also linked to a second study, of T cells in Graves' hyperthyroidism and ophthalmopathy.

This specimen consisted of peripheral blood mononuclear cells (PBMCs), obtained at new diagnosis, from a patient treated with antithyroid drugs. The receptor comes from a young woman with Graves disease. This rearrangement joins TRBV7-9 to TRBJ1-4; D not certain. CDR3: CASSQYGTASREKLFF. CDR3 nucleotides: TGTGCCAGCAGCCAGTATGGTACAGCGAGTAGGGAAAAACTGTTTTTT. The complete variable domain, with remaining parts taken from reference TRBV7-9 and TRBJ1-4, reads DTGVSQNPRHKITKRGQNVTFRCDPISEHNRLYWYRQTLGQGPEFLTYFQNEAQLEKSRLLSDRFSAERPKGSFSTLEIQRTEQGDSAMYLCASSQYGTASREKLFFGSGTQLSVL.